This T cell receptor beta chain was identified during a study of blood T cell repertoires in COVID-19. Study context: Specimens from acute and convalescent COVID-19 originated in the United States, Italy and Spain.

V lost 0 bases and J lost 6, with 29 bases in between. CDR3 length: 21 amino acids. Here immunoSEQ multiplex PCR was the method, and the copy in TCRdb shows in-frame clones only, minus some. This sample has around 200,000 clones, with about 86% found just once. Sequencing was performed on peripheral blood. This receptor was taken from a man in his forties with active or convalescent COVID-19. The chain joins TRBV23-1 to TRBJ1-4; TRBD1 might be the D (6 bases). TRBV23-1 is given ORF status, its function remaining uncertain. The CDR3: CASSQSPRGRRLDPRDEKLFF. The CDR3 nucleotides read TGCGCCAGCAGTCAATCGCCCAGGGGCCGCAGATTGGACCCCAGGGATGAAAAACTGTTTTTT.